The clone carrying this T cell receptor (beta chain) was counted only a few times. Its antigen is unknown. The germline CDR1 and CDR2 sequences are MNHEY and SVGEGT. The ends were cut back, 2 bases at V and 7 bases at J, with 9 bases in the middle. The CDR3 length is 13 residues. One entry per CDR3 protein, called by TCRdb with MiXCR from the RACE reads. The sample shows approximately 370,000 distinct CDR3 sequences, around 5.5% of them seen only once. The record originates from a study of human T cells and chemical hapten exposure. Points from the study as a whole: Significantly greater numbers of large CDR3 similarity clusters came from expanded TCRs than from controls. The number of TCRs above 1 in 1000 frequency did not change after DPC sensitization.

Specified time point: pre-sensitization, week 0. Treatment of the sample: therapeutic diphenylcyclopropenone sensitization with weekly scalp DPC. The sample was whole blood, taken in connection with sensitization to the hapten diphenylcyclopropenone (DPC). This receptor was obtained from a woman between 18 and 29 years old with alopecia areata. Some clones in this sample may be carry-over from other donors' samples. The chain uses TRBV6-2 or TRBV6-3 and TRBJ2-1; D remains unclear. The CDR3 nucleotides read TGTGCCAGCAGTTACGGAATTTGGAATGAGCAGTTCTTC. Protein product: CASSYGIWNEQFF.